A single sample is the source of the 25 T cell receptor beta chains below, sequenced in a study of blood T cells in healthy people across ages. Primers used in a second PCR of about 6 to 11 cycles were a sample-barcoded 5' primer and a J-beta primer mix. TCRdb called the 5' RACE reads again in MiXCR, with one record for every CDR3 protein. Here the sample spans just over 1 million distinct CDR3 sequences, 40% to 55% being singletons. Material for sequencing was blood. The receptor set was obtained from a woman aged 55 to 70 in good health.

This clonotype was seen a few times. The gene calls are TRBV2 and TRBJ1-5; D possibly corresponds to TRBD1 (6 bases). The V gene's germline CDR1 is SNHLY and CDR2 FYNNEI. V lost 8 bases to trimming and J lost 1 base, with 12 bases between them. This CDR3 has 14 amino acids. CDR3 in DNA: TGTGCCAGCTGCGGAGGGGGAAGCAATCAGCCCCAGCATTTT. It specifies CASCGGGSNQPQHF.

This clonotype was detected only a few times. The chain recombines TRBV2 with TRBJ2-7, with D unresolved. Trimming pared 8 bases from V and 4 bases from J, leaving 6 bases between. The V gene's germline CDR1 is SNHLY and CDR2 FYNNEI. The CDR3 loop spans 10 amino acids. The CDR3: CASAIYEQYF. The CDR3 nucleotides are TGTGCCAGCGCTATTTACGAGCAGTACTTC.

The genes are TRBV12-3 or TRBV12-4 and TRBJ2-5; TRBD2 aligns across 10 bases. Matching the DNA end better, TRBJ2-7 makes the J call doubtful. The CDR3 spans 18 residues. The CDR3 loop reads CASSTRTSSGRRGSEQYF. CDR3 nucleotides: TGTGCCAGCAGCACCAGGACATCTAGCGGGAGAAGAGGGAGCGAGCAGTACTTC.

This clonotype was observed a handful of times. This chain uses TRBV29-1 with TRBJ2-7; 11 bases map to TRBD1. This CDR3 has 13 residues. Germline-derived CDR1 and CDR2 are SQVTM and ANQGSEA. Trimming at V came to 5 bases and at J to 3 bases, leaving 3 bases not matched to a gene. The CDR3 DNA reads TGCAGCGTTTGGACAGGGGGCAACTACGAGCAGTACTTC. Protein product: CSVWTGGNYEQYF.

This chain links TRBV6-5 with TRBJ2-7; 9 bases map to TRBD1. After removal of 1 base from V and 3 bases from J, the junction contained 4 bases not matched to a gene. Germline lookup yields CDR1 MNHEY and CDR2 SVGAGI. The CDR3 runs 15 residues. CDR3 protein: CASSYFVGQGYEQYF. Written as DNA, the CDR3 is TGTGCCAGCAGTTACTTCGTGGGACAGGGCTACGAGCAGTACTTC.

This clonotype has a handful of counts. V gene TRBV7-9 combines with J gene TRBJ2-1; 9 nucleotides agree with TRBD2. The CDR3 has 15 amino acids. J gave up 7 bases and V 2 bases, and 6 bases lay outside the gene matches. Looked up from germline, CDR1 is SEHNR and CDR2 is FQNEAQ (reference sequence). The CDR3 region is CASSLLGLATNEQFF. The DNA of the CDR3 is TGTGCCAGCAGCTTATTGGGACTAGCTACTAATGAGCAGTTCTTC.

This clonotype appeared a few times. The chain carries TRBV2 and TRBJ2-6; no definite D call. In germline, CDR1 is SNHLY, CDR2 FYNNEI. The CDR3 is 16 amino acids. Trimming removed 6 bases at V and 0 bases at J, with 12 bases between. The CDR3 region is CASRKWQSSGANVLTF. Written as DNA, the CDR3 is TGTGCCAGCAGAAAGTGGCAAAGCTCTGGGGCCAACGTCCTGACTTTC.

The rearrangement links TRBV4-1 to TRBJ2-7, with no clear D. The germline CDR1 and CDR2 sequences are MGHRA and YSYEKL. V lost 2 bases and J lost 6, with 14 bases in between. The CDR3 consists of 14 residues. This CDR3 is CASSQPTQIREQYF. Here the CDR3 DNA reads TGCGCCAGCAGCCAACCCACCCAGATCCGCGAGCAGTACTTC.

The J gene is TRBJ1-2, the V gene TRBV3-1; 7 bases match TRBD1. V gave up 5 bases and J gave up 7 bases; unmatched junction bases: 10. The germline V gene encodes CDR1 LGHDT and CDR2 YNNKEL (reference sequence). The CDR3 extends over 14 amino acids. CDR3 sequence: CASSNVRGSSGYTF. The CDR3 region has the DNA TGTGCCAGCAGCAACGTCAGGGGGTCTTCTGGCTACACCTTC.

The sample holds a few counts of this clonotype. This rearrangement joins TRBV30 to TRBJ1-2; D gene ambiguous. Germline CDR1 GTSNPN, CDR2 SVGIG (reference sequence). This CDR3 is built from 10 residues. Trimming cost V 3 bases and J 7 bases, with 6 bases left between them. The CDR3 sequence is CAWRTLGYTF. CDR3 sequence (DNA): TGTGCCTGGAGGACACTTGGCTACACCTTC.

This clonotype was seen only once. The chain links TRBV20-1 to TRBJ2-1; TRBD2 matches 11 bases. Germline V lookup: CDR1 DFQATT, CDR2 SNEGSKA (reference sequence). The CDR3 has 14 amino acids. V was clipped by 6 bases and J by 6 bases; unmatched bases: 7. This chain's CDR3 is CSAAGTSGFNEQFF. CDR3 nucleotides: TGCAGTGCCGCCGGGACTAGCGGTTTCAATGAGCAGTTCTTC.

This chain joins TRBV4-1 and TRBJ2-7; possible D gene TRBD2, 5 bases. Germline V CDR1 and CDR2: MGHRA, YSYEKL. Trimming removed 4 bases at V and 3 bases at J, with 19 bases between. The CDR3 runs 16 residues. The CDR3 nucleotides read TGCGCCAGCAGCCTCCTAAGCGGAGAGGCCCTCTACGAGCAGTACTTC. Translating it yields CASSLLSGEALYEQYF.

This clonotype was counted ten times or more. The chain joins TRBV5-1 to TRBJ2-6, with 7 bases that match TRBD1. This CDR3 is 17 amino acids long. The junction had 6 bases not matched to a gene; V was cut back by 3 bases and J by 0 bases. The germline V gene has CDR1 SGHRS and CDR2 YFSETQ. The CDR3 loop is CASSSTGKSSGANVLTF. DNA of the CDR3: TGCGCCAGCAGCTCGACAGGGAAAAGCTCTGGGGCCAACGTCCTGACTTTC.

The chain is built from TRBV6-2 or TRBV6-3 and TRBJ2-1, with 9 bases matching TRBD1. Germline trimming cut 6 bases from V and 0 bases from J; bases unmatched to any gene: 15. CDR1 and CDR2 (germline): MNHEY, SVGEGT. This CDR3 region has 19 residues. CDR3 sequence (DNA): TGTGCCAGCAGCACCGCCGACAGGGGGGTCAAAAGCTCCTACAATGAGCAGTTCTTC. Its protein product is CASSTADRGVKSSYNEQFF.

As DNA, the CDR3 is TGCGCCAGCAGCTTAGTTTCGGTTGGAGATACGCAGTATTTT. Amino acids: CASSLVSVGDTQYF. The chain links TRBV5-1 to TRBJ2-3; D is uncertain. The CDR3 has 14 amino acids. Germline loops: CDR1 SGHRS, CDR2 YFSETQ. V shed 2 bases and J shed 5 bases, with 12 bases lying between them.

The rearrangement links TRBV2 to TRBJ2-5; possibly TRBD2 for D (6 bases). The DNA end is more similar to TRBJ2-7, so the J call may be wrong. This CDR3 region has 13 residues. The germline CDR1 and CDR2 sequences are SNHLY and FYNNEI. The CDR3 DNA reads TGTGCCAGCAGGATAGGAGGGTGGGGCGAGCAGTACTTC. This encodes CASRIGGWGEQYF.

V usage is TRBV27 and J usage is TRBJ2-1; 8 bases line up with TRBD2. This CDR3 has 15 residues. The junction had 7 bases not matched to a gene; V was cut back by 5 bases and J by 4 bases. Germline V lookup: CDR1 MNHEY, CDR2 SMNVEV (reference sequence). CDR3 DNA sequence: TGTGCCAGCAGTCCTCGACTAGCGAGGTACAATGAGCAGTTCTTC. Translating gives CASSPRLARYNEQFF.

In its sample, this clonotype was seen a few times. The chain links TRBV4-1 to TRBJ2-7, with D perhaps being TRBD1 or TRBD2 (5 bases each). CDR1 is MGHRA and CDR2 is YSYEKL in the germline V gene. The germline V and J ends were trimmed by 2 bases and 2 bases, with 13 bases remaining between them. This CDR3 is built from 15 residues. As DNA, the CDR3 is TGCGCCAGCAGCCAATCCGGGACCGCACCCTACGAGCAGTACTTC. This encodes CASSQSGTAPYEQYF.

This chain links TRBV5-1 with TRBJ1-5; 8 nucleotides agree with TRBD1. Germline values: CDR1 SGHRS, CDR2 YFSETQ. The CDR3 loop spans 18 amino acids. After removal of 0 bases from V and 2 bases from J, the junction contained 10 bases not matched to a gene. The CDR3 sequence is CASSLEPQGARGNQPQHF. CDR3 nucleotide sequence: TGCGCCAGCAGCTTGGAGCCCCAGGGGGCGCGTGGCAATCAGCCCCAGCATTTT.

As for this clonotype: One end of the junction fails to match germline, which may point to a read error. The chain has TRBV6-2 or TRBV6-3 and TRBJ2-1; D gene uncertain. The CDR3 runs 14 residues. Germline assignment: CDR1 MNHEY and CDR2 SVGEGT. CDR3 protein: CAGSYTDGPHEQFF. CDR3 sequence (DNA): TGTGCCGGCAGTTACACCGATGGTCCACATGAGCAGTTCTTC.

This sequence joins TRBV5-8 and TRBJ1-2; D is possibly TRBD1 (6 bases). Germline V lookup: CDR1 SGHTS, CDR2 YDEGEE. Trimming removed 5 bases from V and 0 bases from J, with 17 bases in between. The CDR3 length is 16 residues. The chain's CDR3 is CASRGFQDRTNYGYTF. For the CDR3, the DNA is TGTGCCAGCAGGGGGTTCCAGGACAGAACTAACTATGGCTACACCTTC.

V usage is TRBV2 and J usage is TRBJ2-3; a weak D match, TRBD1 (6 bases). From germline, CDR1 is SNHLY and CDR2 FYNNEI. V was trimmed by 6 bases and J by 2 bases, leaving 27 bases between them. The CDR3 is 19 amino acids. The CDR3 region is CASRLPGQIKKDITDTQYF. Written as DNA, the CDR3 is TGTGCCAGCAGGTTGCCGGGACAAATAAAAAAAGATATCACAGATACGCAGTATTTT.

This CDR3 reads CASAQEPPGPQHF. CDR3 sequence (DNA): TGTGCCAGCGCCCAGGAGCCCCCGGGGCCCCAGCATTTT. The chain joins TRBV6-4 to TRBJ1-5; no definite D call. Trimming cost V 8 bases and J 9 bases, with 17 bases left between them. This CDR3 is 13 amino acids long. Germline V gene sequence: CDR1 MRHNA, CDR2 SNTAGT.

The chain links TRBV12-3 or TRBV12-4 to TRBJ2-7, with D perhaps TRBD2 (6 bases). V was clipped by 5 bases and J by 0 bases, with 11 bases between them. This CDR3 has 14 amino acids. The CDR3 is CASSTSPHSYEQYF. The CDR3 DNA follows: TGTGCCAGCAGTACTAGCCCGCACTCCTACGAGCAGTACTTC.

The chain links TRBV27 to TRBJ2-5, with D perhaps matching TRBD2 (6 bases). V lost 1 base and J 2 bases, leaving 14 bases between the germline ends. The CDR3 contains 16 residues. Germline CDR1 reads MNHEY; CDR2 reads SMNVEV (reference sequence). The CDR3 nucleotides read TGTGCCAGCAGTTTATATTTGGGGGAGGCTCAAGAGACCCAGTACTTC. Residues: CASSLYLGEAQETQYF.